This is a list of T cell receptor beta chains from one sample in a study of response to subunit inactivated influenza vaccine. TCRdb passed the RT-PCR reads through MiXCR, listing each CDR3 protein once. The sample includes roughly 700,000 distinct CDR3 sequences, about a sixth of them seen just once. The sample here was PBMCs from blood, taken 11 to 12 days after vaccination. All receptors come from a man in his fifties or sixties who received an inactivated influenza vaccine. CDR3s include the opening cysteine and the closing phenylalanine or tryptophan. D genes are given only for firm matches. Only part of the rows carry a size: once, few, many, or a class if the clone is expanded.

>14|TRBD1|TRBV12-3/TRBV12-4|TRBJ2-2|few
TGTGCCAGCAGTCTCGGACAGGGAGGCGGGGAGCTGTTTTTT
CASSLGQGGGELFF
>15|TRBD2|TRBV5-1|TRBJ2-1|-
TGCGCCAGCAGCCGCCCTAGCGGGAATCACAATGAGCAGTTCTTC
CASSRPSGNHNEQFF
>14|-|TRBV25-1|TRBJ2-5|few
TGTGCCAGCAGTGGCGGGACAAAGGCGGAGACCCAGTACTTC
CASSGGTKAETQYF
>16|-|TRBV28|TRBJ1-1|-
TGTGCCAGCAGTTTTCACAGATCGGGGCTGAACACTGAAGCTTTCTTT
CASSFHRSGLNTEAFF
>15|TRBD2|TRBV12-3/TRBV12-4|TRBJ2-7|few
TGTGCCAGCAGTGGGGGGGGAGCGGGAGGTCACGAGCAGTACTTC
CASSGGGAGGHEQYF
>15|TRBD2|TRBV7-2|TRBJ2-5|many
TGTGCCAGCAGCTTAGGTCTAGCGGGAAGAGAGACCCAGTACTTC
CASSLGLAGRETQYF
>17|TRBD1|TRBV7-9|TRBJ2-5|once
TGTGCCAGCAGCTTAGCCCGTATGACAGGGGCAGGAGAGACCCAGTACTTC
CASSLARMTGAGETQYF
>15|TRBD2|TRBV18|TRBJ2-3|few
TGTGCCAGCTCACTTACTAGCGGGAGCTCAGATACGCAGTATTTT
CASSLTSGSSDTQYF
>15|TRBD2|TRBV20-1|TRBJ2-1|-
TGCAGTGCCCCGAAGGGTAGCGGGAGGGTCAATGAGCAGTTCTTC
CSAPKGSGRVNEQFF
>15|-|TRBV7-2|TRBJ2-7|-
TGTGCCAGCAGCTTAGTTCCGGGGGCGGTGGACGAGCAGTACTTC
CASSLVPGAVDEQYF
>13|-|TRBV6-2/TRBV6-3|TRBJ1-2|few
TGTGCCAGCAGCCTCGGTAGGACCTATGGCTACACCTTC
CASSLGRTYGYTF
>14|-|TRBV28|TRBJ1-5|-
TGTGCCAGCAGGCCAGCGGGAGGCAATCAGCCCCAGCATTTT
CASRPAGGNQPQHF
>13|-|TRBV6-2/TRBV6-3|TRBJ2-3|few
TGTGCCAGCAGTTTAGGACGGTTAGATACGCAGTATTTT
CASSLGRLDTQYF
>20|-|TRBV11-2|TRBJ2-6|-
TGTGCCAGCAGCTGGAGGGGGTTCGCAAACCCGAGGGATGGGGCCAACGTCCTGACTTTC
CASSWRGFANPRDGANVLTF
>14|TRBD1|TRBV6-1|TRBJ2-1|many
TGTGCCAGCCGGGGACAGGGGGCATCCCATGAGCAGTTCTTC
CASRGQGASHEQFF
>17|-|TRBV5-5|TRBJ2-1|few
TGTGCCAGCAGCTTGAGGGGGTCCCCGCTCTCCTACAATGAGCAGTTCTTC
CASSLRGSPLSYNEQFF
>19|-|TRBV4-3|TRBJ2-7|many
TGCGCCAGCAGCCAAGAGCCGCACGGCGCAGTCATGGACTCCTACGAGCAGTACTTC
CASSQEPHGAVMDSYEQYF
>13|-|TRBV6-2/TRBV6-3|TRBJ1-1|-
TGTGCCAGCAGAAACCCGAATTCGGCTGAAGCTTTCTTT
CASRNPNSAEAFF
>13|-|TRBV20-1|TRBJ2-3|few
TGCAGTGCTAGGGACCGCAACACAGATACGCAGTATTTT
CSARDRNTDTQYF
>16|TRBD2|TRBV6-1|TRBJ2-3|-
TGTGCCAGCAGCAAAAGACTAGCGGGAGGCACAGATACGCAGTATTTT
CASSKRLAGGTDTQYF
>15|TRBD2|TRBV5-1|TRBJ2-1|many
TGCGCCAGCAGCAAAGATAGCGGGGGGTACAATGAGCAGTTCTTC
CASSKDSGGYNEQFF
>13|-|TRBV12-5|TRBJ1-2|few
TGTGCTAGTGCCCTCGACCGTAACTATGGCTACACCTTC
CASALDRNYGYTF
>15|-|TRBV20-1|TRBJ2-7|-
TGCAGTGCTAGTGACCACACGGGCAGAACCTACGAGCAGTACTTC
CSASDHTGRTYEQYF
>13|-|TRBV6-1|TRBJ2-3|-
TGTGCCAGCAAGGTCTTTCCGGCAGATACGCAGTATTTT
CASKVFPADTQYF
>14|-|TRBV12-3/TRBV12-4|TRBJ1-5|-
TGTGCCAGCAGTTTTCACTTAGGAAATCAGCCCCAGCATTTT
CASSFHLGNQPQHF
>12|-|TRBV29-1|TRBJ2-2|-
TGCAGCGTTGTTGAGGGAGGCGGGGAGCTGTTTTTT
CSVVEGGGELFF
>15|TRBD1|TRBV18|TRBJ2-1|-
TGTGCCAGCTCACCAACCGGGACAGGGGGGCATGAGCAGTTCTTC
CASSPTGTGGHEQFF
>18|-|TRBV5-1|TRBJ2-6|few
TGCGCCAGCAGCTTGGGCGGGACGGTTACCTCTGGGGCCAACGTCCTGACTTTC
CASSLGGTVTSGANVLTF
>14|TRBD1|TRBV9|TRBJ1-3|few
TGTGCCAGCAGCCTAACGACAGGGTTAGACACCATATATTTT
CASSLTTGLDTIYF
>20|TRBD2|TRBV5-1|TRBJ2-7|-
TGCGCCAGCAGCTTGAGCTTCGTAGTAGCGGGGGGGAAGTTTTCCTACGAGCAGTACTTC
CASSLSFVVAGGKFSYEQYF
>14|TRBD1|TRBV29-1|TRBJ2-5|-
TGCAGCGCCGAGAGTTGGACAGGGGTGGAGACCCAGTACTTC
CSAESWTGVETQYF
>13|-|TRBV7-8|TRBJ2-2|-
TGTGCCAGCGGAGAACAGTCCACCGGGGAGCTGTTTTTT
CASGEQSTGELFF
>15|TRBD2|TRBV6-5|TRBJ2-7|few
TGTGCCAGCAGTTCAGGACTAGCGCTCACCTACGAGCAGTACTTC
CASSSGLALTYEQYF
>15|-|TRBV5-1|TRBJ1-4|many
TGCGCCAGCAGCTTGGAGGGGGGGGCTTTCGAAAAACTGTTTTTT
CASSLEGGAFEKLFF
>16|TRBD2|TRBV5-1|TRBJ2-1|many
TGCGCCAGCAGCTTGTCGCCGGGACTAGCGGGGGGGGAGCAGTTCTTC
CASSLSPGLAGGEQFF
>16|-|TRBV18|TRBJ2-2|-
TGTGCCAGCTCACCACCGGGGAGACCGTCGTTCGGGGAGCTGTTTTTT
CASSPPGRPSFGELFF
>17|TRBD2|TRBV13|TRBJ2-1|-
TGTGCCAGCAGCTTAGGCCGGGGCGGGGGGACCTACAATGAGCAGTTCTTC
CASSLGRGGGTYNEQFF
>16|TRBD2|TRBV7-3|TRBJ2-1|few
TGTGCCAGCAGCTTTACCCCGGGTAGCGGGAGCGATGAGCAGTTCTTC
CASSFTPGSGSDEQFF
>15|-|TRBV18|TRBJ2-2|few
TGTGCCAGCTCACCACTGGGGGCGCGAACCGGGGAGCTGTTTTTT
CASSPLGARTGELFF
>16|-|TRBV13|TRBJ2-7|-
TGTGCCAGCAGCCTATCGACGGACCCTAGAATTTACGAGCAGTACTTC
CASSLSTDPRIYEQYF
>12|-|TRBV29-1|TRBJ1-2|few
TGCAGCGCCGCCCGGGCAGGGGATGGCTACACCTTC
CSAARAGDGYTF